The present entry profiles one TCR beta chain with its context. Its specificity is not known. Whole blood, unsorted for T cells, was the source of total RNA. UMIs were attached via template switching, each with a 6-nucleotide sample barcode. Two nested PCRs, about 16 and 10 cycles, amplified TCRalpha and TCRbeta cDNA. Using the 5' RACE reads, TCRdb records one entry per CDR3 protein without DNA. This repertoire includes about 450,000 distinct CDR3 sequences. The CDR3 is 14 amino acids. Germline CDR1 reads MNHEY; CDR2 reads SMNVEV (reference sequence). These data belong to a study of monozygotic twins with inflammatory bowel disease. Study findings and constraints: Among twins, concordant and discordant pairs did not differ in repertoire similarity, possibly from limited power.

The chain uses TRBV27 and TRBJ1-2. Input material: blood. The receptor's source is a human donor with ulcerative colitis or Crohn's disease, or a healthy co-twin of an affected twin (not recorded which). CDR3 region: CASSSLPEPYGYTF.